The sample holds many counts of the clone carrying this TCR beta chain. Its antigen is not identified. V lost 5 bases to trimming and J lost 5 bases, with 8 bases between them. The CDR3 length is 12 residues. Germline V gives CDR1 MNHEY, CDR2 SMNVEV (reference sequence). The data were obtained in a study of blood T cells in healthy people across ages. Combining a sample-barcoded 5' primer with a J-beta primer mix, a second PCR ran for about 7 to 11 cycles. TCRdb processed the 5' RACE reads anew with MiXCR; each CDR3 protein has one entry. The sample has 1,500,000 or so distinct CDR3 sequences, approximately 39% seen once. In each sample, at least 6.5 million PBMCs were isolated. Regarding the study as a whole: Because donor CMV status was unknown, expanded clonotype changes were possibly confounded.

The TCR comes from a young woman in good health. Sequencing used blood. The chain couples TRBV27 to TRBJ2-3, with D uncertain. The CDR3 sequence is CASSPHRDTQYF. The CDR3 DNA reads TGTGCCAGCAGTCCCCACCGAGATACGCAGTATTTT.